This TCR beta chain is from a study of blood T cells in healthy people across ages. V lost 4 bases, J lost 11 bases, and 24 bases lay in between. Germline V CDR1 and CDR2: SGHRS, YFSETQ. The CDR3 consists of 15 residues. A second PCR, run for about 7 to 11 cycles, used a sample-barcoded 5' primer plus a J-beta primer mix. TCRdb used MiXCR to reprocess the 5' RACE reads, holding one entry per CDR3 protein. The table shows 1.2 million to 1.5 million distinct CDR3 sequences, with around 39% occurring only once. This clonotype was recorded only once. The sample comprised blood. The chain couples TRBV5-1 to TRBJ2-5, with D hard to call. The receptor was isolated from a woman between 18 and 30 years old in good health. The CDR3 is CASSLTGPTYNEQYF. In nucleotides, the CDR3 is TGCGCCAGCAGCCTTACTGGACCCACCTACAATGAGCAGTACTTC.